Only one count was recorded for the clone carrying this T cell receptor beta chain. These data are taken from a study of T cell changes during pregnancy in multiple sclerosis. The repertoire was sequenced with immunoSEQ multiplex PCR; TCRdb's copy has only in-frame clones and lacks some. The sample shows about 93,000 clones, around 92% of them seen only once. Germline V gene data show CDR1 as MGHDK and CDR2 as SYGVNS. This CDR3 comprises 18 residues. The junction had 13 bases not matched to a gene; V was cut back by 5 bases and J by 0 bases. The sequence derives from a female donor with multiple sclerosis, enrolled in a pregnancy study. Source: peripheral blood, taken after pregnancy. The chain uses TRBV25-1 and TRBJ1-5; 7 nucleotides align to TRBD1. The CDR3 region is CASSTPRGQKTSNQPQHF. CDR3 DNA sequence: TGTGCCAGCAGTACCCCTAGGGGGCAAAAAACTAGCAATCAGCCCCAGCATTTT.